This entry lists 9 T cell receptor beta chains sequenced from one sample in a study of T cell responses to AZD1222 COVID-19 vaccine (dated by TCRdb to about 2021). Library creation used the immunoSEQ multiplex PCR assay. In its TCRdb copy, this immuneACCESS table keeps in-frame sequences only and misses some clones. Where compared with another copy, unresolved V genes explain less than half of these, and the others have no known cause. In this sample the table shows some 200,000 clones, roughly 90% of which occur a single time. The ten most abundant clones make up approximately 0.97% of the sample. The sample's time point label, in plain terms: baseline before first vaccination. Here the sequenced sample was peripheral blood, taken on day 0 of AZD1222 vaccination. The receptors stem from an adult in good health.

V gene TRBV5-4 combines with J gene TRBJ1-2; TRBD1 matches 8 bases. The V segment lost 0 bases and the J segment 6 bases; nucleotides outside the gene matches: 4. Germline CDR1 is SGHNT and CDR2 is YYREEE (reference sequence). The CDR3 covers 14 residues. The CDR3 DNA sequence: TGTGCCAGCAGCTTGGCCGACAGGGGTCATGGCTACACCTTC. This gives the protein CASSLADRGHGYTF. The full variable domain, in which reference TRBV5-4 and TRBJ1-2 provide the parts outside the CDR3, is ETGVTQSPTHLIKTRGQQVTLRCSSQSGHNTVSWYQQALGQGPQFIFQYYREEENGRGNFPPRFSGLQFPNYSSELNVNALELDDSALYLCASSLADRGHGYTFGSGTRLTVV.

This clone showed up just once. The V call is TRBV19, the J call TRBJ1-2; no clear D gene. Trimming left V 4 bases short and J 5 bases short, with 20 bases between. Germline V gives CDR1 LNHDA, CDR2 SQIVND (reference sequence). The CDR3 consists of 16 residues. The CDR3 nucleotides are TGTGCCAGTAGTACATCACCCCCGTTCAGCTTTTATGGCTACACCTTC. Translated, it gives CASSTSPPFSFYGYTF.

The chain combines TRBV7-3 with TRBJ1-1; D perhaps matches TRBD1 (5 bases). This CDR3 region has 14 residues. The germline V gene encodes CDR1 SGHTA and CDR2 FQGTGA. Trimming shortened V by 4 bases and J by 4 bases, and 13 bases separated the two germline ends. The CDR3 here is CASSSTSRGTEAFF. As DNA, the CDR3 is TGTGCCAGCAGCTCCACGTCGAGGGGCACTGAAGCTTTCTTT.

The rearrangement links TRBV28 to TRBJ1-1, with TRBD1 matching 8 bases. The CDR3 is 14 amino acids. V was pared by 5 bases and J by 11 bases, with 13 bases of the junction left unmatched. Germline V gene lookup returns CDR1 MDHEN and CDR2 SYDVKM. In DNA form, the CDR3 reads TGTGCCAGCAGTGCCCAACCAGGGGGCTTGGGTGCTTTCTTT. Its translation: CASSAQPGGLGAFF.

The chain uses TRBV28 and TRBJ2-1; D is possibly TRBD2 (5 bases). The V end was cut by 7 bases, the J end by 3 bases, with 19 bases between. The CDR3 is made up of 16 amino acids. CDR1 is MDHEN, CDR2 SYDVKM, per germline. The CDR3 DNA reads TGTGCCAGCACCGACACCCCCGGGGTATACTACAATGAGCAGTTCTTC. Encoded protein: CASTDTPGVYYNEQFF.

V gene TRBV20-1 combines with J gene TRBJ2-1, with D hard to call. Germline CDR1 reads DFQATT; CDR2 reads SNEGSKA (reference sequence). This CDR3 region has 10 residues. Trimming removed 6 bases from V and 5 bases from J, with 5 bases in between. CDR3 coding DNA: TGCAGTGCCGAAAACAATGAGCAGTTCTTC. It encodes CSAENNEQFF.

The V call is TRBV20-1, the J call TRBJ1-1; D is perhaps TRBD1 (5 bases). Germline V gene sequence: CDR1 DFQATT, CDR2 SNEGSKA (reference sequence). V lost 0 bases to trimming and J lost 11 bases, with 10 bases between them. The CDR3 spans 11 residues. CDR3 region: CSAREARGAFF. In nucleotides, the CDR3 is TGCAGTGCTAGAGAGGCACGGGGGGCTTTCTTT.

This chain links TRBV28 with TRBJ1-2; no firm D call. Germline loops: CDR1 MDHEN, CDR2 SYDVKM. The V and J ends lost 1 base and 0 bases respectively, with 12 bases between them. This CDR3 contains 16 residues. The CDR3 nucleotides are TGTGCCAGCAGTTTATCGTGGGCCGGACCTAACTATGGCTACACCTTC. Residues: CASSLSWAGPNYGYTF.

This clone qualifies as medium-sized. The gene calls are TRBV27 and TRBJ1-1, with 8 bases fitting TRBD1. The CDR3 has 16 residues. The germline gives CDR1 MNHEY, CDR2 SMNVEV (reference sequence). Trimming at V came to 0 bases and at J to 0 bases, leaving 3 bases not matched to a gene. The CDR3 protein is CASSLSQGALNTEAFF. The CDR3 coding sequence is TGTGCCAGCAGTTTATCTCAGGGGGCTCTGAACACTGAAGCTTTCTTT.